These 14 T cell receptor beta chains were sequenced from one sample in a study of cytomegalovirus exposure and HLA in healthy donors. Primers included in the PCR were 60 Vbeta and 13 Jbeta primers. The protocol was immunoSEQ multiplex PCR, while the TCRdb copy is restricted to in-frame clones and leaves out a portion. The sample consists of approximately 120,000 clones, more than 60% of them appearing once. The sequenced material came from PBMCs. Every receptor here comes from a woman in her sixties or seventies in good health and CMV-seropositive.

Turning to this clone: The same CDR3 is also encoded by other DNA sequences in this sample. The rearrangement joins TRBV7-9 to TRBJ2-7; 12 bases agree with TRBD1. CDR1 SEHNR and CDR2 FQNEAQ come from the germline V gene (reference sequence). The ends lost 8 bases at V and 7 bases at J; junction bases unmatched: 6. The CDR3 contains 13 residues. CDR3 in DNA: TGTGCCAGCCACGGGACAGGGGGCAGGGAGCAGTACTTC. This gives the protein CASHGTGGREQYF.

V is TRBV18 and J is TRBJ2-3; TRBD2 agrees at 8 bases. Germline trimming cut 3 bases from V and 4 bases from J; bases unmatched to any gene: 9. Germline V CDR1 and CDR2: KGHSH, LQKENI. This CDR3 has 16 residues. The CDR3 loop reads CASSPMEAGASDTQYF. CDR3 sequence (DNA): TGTGCCAGCTCACCCATGGAAGCGGGAGCCTCAGATACGCAGTATTTT.

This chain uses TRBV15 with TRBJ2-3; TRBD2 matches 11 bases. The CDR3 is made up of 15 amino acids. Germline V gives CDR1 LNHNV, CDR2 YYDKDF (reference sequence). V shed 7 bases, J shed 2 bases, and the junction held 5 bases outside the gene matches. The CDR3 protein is CATMASGGITDTQYF. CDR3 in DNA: TGTGCCACCATGGCTAGCGGGGGGATCACAGATACGCAGTATTTT.

In DNA form, the CDR3 reads TGTGCCAGCAGATGGGACGGGGGGTCGAAGGAGTACTTC. Translated, it gives CASRWDGGSKEYF. The chain is built from TRBV27 and TRBJ2-7; 7 bases agree with TRBD2. After removal of 6 bases from V and 11 bases from J, the junction contained 13 bases not matched to a gene. This CDR3 has 13 residues. The germline gives CDR1 MNHEY, CDR2 SMNVEV (reference sequence).

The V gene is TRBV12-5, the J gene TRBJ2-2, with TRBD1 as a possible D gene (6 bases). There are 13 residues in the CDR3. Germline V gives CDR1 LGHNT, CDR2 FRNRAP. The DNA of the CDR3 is TGTGAGAACAGGGTGTTGAACACCGGGGAGCTGTTTTTT. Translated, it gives CENRVLNTGELFF.

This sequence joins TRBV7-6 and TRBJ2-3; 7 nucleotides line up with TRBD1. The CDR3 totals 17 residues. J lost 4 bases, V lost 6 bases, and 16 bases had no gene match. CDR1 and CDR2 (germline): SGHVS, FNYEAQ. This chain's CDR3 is CASRDRGRGQNADTQYF. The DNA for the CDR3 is TGTGCCAGCAGAGATAGGGGCCGGGGACAGAACGCAGATACGCAGTATTTT.

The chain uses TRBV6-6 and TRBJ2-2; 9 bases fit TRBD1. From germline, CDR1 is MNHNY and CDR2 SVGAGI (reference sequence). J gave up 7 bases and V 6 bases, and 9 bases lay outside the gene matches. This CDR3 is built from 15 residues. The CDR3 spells CASRGPGTGSGELFF. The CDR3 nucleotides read TGTGCCAGCAGGGGCCCAGGGACAGGGAGCGGGGAGCTGTTTTTT.

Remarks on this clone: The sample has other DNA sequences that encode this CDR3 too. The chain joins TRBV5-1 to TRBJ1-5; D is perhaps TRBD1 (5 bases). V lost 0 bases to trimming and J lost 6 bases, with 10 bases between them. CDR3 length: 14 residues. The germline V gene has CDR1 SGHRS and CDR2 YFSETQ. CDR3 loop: CASSLDGGGQPQHF. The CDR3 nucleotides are TGCGCCAGCAGCTTGGATGGGGGAGGTCAGCCCCAGCATTTT. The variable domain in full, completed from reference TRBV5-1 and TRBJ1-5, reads KAGVTQTPRYLIKTRGQQVTLSCSPISGHRSVSWYQQTPGQGLQFLFEYFSETQRNKGNFPGRFSGRQFSNSRSEMNVSTLELGDSALYLCASSLDGGGQPQHFGDGTRLSIL.

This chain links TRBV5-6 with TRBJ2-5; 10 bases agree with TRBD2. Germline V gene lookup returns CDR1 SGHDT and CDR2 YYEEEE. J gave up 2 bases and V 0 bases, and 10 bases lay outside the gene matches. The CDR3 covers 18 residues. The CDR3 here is CASSLGVAGGLSQETQYF. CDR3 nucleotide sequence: TGTGCCAGCAGCTTGGGGGTAGCGGGGGGATTATCTCAAGAGACCCAGTACTTC.

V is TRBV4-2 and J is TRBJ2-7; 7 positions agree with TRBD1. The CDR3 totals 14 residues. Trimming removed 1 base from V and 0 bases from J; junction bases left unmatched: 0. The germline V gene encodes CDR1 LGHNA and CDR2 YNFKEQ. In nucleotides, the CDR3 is TGTGCCAGCAGCCAAGGACAGGGCTCCTACGAGCAGTACTTC. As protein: CASSQGQGSYEQYF.

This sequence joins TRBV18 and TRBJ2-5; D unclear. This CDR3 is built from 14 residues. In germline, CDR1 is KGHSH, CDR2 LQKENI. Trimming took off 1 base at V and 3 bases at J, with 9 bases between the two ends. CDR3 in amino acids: CASSPLLGEETQYF. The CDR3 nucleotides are TGTGCCAGCTCACCACTCCTAGGCGAAGAGACCCAGTACTTC.

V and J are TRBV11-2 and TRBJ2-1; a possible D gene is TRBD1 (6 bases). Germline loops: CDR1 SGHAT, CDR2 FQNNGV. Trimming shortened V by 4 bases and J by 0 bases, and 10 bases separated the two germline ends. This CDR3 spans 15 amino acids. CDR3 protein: CASSSRGYSYNEQFF. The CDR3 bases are TGTGCCAGCAGCTCTAGGGGGTACTCCTACAATGAGCAGTTCTTC.

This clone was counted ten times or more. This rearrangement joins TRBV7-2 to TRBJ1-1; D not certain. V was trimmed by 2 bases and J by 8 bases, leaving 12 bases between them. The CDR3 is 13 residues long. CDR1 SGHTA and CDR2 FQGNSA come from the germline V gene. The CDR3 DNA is TGTGCCAGCAGCTTATTTTCCACGACAGAAGCTTTCTTT. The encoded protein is CASSLFSTTEAFF.

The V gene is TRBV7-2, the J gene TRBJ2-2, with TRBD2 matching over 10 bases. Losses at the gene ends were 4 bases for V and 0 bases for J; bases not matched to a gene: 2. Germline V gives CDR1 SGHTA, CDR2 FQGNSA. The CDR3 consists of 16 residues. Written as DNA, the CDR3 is TGTGCCAGCAGCTCTACTAGCGGGGCGAACACCGGGGAGCTGTTTTTT. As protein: CASSSTSGANTGELFF.